The 4 T cell receptor beta chains listed next were all sequenced from one sample in a study of glioma-infiltrating T cells. TCR alpha and beta CDR3 regions were amplified from RNA using iRepertoire nested multiplex PCR. TCRdb analysed the multiplex PCR reads with MiXCR anew, one entry per CDR3 protein. The data show 150,000 or so distinct CDR3 sequences, roughly two fifths seen once. Sample: glioma tissue, nonneoplastic brain tissue, or PBMCs (not recorded which). The receptors shown here come from a human donor with low-grade glioma or glioblastoma, undergoing nonglioma brain surgery, or in good health (not recorded which).

V usage is TRBV6-1 and J usage is TRBJ2-7, with 8 bases fitting TRBD1. The CDR3 extends over 15 amino acids. CDR1 and CDR2 from the germline V gene are MNHNS and SASEGT. With V trimmed by 5 bases and J by 7 bases, 13 bases remained unmatched. The CDR3 region is CASSPAAGGTWEQYF. In DNA, the CDR3 is TGTGCCAGCAGTCCGGCGGCAGGGGGCACGTGGGAGCAGTACTTC.

This sequence joins TRBV2 and TRBJ1-3; D gene ambiguous. The CDR3 spans 14 residues. V gave up 6 bases and J gave up 4 bases, with 13 bases separating them. Germline loops: CDR1 SNHLY, CDR2 FYNNEI. The CDR3 DNA is TGTGCCAGCAGCGAAAGGACGAGGGGAAACACCATATATTTT. This translates into CASSERTRGNTIYF.

This clonotype was seen a handful of times. The chain is built from TRBV6-2 or TRBV6-3 and TRBJ2-3; TRBD1 matches at 9 bases. Germline-derived CDR1 and CDR2 are MNHEY and SVGEGT. Trimming at V came to 0 bases and at J to 2 bases, leaving 9 bases not matched to a gene. CDR3 length: 18 amino acids. CDR3 residues: CASSYSLPGQGPTDTQYF. The CDR3 nucleotides are TGTGCCAGCAGTTACTCCCTCCCGGGACAGGGACCCACAGATACGCAGTATTTT.

This clonotype was seen a handful of times. The CDR3: CASRTSGVAAQEAFF. CDR3 sequence (DNA): TGTGCCAGCAGAACGTCAGGAGTGGCCGCCCAGGAAGCTTTCTTT. V is TRBV6-2 or TRBV6-3 and J is TRBJ1-1, with no clear D. This CDR3 comprises 15 residues. Germline lookup yields CDR1 MNHEY and CDR2 SVGEGT. V lost 6 bases and J lost 8, with 22 bases in between.